The 2 T cell receptor beta chains given below trace back to one sample, sequenced in a study of shared clonotypes between healthy human individuals. Positive CCR7 selection of CD45RO-negative cells yielded the naive CD8 cells, and terminally differentiated effector memory CD45RA+ cells were excluded. Libraries were prepared by immunoSEQ multiplex PCR; TCRdb keeps only in-frame clonotypes and omits some of them. The data show some 2 million clones, about 95% seen once. Sequencing was done on a sample of naive CD8+ T cells sorted from blood. These receptors came from a man between 18 and 29 years old in good health.

This chain connects TRBV28 to TRBJ1-2; D is possibly TRBD1 (6 bases). The CDR3 length is 14 residues. CDR1 and CDR2 from the germline V gene are MDHEN and SYDVKM. Between the trimmed V and J ends, which lost 3 bases and 8 bases, there was a span of 16 bases. The CDR3 bases are TGTGCCAGCAGTTTGCAGGGGACAAGGGAGGGCTACACCTTC. Amino acids: CASSLQGTREGYTF.

The table lists this clone with a count of one. The chain combines TRBV5-5 with TRBJ1-4; 8 bases are a match to TRBD1. CDR1 and CDR2 (germline): SGHKS, YYEKEE (reference sequence). Trimming took 4 bases from V and 5 from J; bases not matched to a gene: 4. The CDR3 is made up of 14 amino acids. The chain's CDR3 is CASSPGQGNEKLFF. Here the CDR3 DNA reads TGTGCCAGCAGCCCTGGACAGGGCAATGAAAAACTGTTTTTT.